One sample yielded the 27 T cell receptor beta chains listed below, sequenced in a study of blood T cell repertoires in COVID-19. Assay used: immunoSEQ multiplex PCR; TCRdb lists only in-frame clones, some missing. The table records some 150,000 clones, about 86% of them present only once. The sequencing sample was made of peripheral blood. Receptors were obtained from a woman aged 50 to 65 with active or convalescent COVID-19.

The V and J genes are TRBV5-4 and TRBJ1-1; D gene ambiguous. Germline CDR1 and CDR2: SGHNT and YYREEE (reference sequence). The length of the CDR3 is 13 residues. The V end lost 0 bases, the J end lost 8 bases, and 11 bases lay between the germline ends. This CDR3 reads CASSLAGGREAFF. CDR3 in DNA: TGTGCCAGCAGCTTGGCGGGAGGCAGGGAAGCTTTCTTT.

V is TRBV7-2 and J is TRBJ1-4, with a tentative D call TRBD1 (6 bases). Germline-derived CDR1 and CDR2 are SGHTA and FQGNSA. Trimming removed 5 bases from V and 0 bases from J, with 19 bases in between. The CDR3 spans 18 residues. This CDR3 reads CASSGRAGGQPTNEKLFF. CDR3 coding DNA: TGTGCCAGCAGCGGCCGCGCGGGGGGCCAACCAACTAATGAAAAACTGTTTTTT.

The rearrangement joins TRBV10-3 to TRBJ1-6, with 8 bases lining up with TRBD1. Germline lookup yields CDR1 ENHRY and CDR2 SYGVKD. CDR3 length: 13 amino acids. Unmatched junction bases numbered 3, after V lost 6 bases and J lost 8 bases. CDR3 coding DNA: TGTGCCATCAGGGACAGGGACGATTCACCCCTCCACTTT. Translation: CAIRDRDDSPLHF.

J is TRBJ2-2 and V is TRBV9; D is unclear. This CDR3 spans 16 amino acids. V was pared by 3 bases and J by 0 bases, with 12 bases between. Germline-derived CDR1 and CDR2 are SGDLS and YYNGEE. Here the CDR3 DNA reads TGTGCCAGCAGCGAGACCGGAGTTGCGAACACCGGGGAGCTGTTTTTT. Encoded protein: CASSETGVANTGELFF.

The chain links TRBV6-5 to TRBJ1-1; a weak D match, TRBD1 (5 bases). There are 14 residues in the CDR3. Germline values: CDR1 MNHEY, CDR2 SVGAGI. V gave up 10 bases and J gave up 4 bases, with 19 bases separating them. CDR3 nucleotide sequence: TGTGCCACCGAAAATCAGCGGGGGGTCACTGAAGCTTTCTTT. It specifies CATENQRGVTEAFF.

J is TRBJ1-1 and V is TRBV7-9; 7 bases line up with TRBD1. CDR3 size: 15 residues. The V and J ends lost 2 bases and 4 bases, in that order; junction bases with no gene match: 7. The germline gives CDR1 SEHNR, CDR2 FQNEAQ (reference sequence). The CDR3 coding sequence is TGTGCCAGCAGCTTAAATAAAGGGGGCGTCACTGAAGCTTTCTTT. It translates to CASSLNKGGVTEAFF.

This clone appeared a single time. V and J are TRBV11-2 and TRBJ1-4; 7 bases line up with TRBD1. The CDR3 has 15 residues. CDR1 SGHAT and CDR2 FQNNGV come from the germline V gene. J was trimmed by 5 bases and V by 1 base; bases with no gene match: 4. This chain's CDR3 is CASSLAWGQNEKLFF. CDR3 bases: TGTGCCAGCAGCTTAGCGTGGGGACAGAATGAAAAACTGTTTTTT.

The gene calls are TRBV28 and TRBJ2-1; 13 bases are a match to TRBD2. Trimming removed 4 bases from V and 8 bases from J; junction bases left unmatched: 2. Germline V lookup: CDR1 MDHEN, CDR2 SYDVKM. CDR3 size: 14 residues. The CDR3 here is CASSWTSGSYEQFF. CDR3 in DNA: TGTGCCAGCAGTTGGACTAGCGGGAGCTATGAGCAGTTCTTC.

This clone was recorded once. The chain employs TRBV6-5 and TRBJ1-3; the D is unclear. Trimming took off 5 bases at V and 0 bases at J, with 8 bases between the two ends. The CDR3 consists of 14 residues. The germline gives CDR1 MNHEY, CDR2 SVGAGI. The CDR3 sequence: CASSRGSSGNTIYF. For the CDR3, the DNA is TGTGCCAGCAGTCGGGGTTCCTCTGGAAACACCATATATTTT.

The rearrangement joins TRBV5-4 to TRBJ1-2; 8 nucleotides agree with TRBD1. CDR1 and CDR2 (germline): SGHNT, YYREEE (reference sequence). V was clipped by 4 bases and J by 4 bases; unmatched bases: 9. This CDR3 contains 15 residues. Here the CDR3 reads CASSDTAGGGYGYTF. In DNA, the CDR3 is TGTGCCAGCAGCGACACTGCAGGGGGCGGCTATGGCTACACCTTC.

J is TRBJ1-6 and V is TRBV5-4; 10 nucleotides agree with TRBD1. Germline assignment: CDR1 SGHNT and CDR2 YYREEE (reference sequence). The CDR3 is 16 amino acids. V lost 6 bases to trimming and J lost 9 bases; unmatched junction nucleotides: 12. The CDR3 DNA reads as TGTGCCAGCACCATTGGACAGGGGGGTTTCGGTTCACCCCTCCACTTT. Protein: CASTIGQGGFGSPLHF.

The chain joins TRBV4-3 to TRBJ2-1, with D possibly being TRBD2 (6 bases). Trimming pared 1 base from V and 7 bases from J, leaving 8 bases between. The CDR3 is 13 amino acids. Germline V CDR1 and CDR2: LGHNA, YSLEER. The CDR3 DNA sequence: TGCGCCAGCAGCCAAGCGGGGGAAAATGAGCAGTTCTTC. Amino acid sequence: CASSQAGENEQFF.

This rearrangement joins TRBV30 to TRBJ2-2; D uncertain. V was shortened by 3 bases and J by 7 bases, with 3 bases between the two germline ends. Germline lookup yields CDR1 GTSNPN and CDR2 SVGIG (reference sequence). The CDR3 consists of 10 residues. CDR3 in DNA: TGTGCCTGGAGCGGCGGGGAGCTGTTTTTT. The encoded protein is CAWSGGELFF.

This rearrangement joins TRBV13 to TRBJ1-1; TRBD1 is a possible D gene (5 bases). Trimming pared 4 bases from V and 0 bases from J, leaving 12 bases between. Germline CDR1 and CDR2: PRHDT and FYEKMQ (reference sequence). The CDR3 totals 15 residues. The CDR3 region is CASSSGGLLNTEAFF. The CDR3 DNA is TGTGCCAGCAGCTCTGGGGGACTTTTGAACACTGAAGCTTTCTTT.

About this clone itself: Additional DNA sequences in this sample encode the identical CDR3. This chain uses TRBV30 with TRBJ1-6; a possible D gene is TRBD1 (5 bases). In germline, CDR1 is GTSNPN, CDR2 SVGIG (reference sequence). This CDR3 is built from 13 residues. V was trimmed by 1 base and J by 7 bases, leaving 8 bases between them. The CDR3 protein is CAWSGTGNSPLHF. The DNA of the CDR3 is TGTGCCTGGAGTGGTACAGGCAATTCACCCCTCCACTTT.

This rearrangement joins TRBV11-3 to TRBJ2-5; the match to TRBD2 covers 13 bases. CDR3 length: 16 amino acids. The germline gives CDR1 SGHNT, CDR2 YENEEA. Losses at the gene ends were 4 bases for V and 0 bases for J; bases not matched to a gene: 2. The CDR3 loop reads CASSSGLAGNQETQYF. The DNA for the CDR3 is TGTGCCAGCAGCTCGGGACTAGCGGGAAACCAAGAGACCCAGTACTTC.

In nucleotides, the CDR3 is TGCGCCAGCAGCTTGGGTGGGACAACGAACACCGGGGAGCTGTTTTTT. The encoded protein is CASSLGGTTNTGELFF. The chain recombines TRBV5-1 with TRBJ2-2; possibly TRBD1 for D (6 bases). Trimming removed 0 bases at V and 0 bases at J, with 9 bases between. The CDR3 consists of 16 residues. The V gene's germline CDR1 is SGHRS and CDR2 YFSETQ.

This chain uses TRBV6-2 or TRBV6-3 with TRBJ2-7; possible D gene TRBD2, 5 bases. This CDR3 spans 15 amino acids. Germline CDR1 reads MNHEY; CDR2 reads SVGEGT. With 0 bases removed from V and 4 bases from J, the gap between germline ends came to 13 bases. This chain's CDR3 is CASSYSLAGRYEQYF. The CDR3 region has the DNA TGTGCCAGCAGTTACTCCCTGGCGGGTAGGTACGAGCAGTACTTC.

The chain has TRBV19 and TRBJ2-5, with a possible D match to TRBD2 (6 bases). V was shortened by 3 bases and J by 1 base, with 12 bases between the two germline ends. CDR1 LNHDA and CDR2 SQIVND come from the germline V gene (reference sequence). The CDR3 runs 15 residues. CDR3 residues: CASSIGGGIQETQYF. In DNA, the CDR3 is TGTGCCAGTAGTATTGGTGGGGGGATCCAAGAGACCCAGTACTTC.

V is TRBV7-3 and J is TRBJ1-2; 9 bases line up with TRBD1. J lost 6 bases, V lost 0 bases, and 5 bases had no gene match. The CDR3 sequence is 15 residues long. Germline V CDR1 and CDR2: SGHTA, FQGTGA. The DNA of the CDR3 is TGTGCCAGCAGCTTAACGGGGACAGGGAGGGATGGCTACACCTTC. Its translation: CASSLTGTGRDGYTF.

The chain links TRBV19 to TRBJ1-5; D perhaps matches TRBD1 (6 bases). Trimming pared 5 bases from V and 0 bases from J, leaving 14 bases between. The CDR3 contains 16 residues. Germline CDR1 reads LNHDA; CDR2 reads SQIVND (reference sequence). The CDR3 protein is CASSPSGASSNQPQHF. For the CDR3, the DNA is TGTGCCAGTAGTCCCTCAGGGGCTTCTAGCAATCAGCCCCAGCATTTT.

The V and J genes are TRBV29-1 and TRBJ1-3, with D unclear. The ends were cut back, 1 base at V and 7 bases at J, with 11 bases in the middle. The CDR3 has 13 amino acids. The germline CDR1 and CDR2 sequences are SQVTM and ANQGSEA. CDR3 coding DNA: TGCAGCGTTGAAGTGATCGCGGGTAACACCATATATTTT. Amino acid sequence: CSVEVIAGNTIYF.

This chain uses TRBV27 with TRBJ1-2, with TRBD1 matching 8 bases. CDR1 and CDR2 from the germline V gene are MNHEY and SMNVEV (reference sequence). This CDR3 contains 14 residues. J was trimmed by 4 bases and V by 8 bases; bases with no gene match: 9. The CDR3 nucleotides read TGTGCCAGCGGCTTAATGGGGACAGGCTATGGCTACACCTTC. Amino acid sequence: CASGLMGTGYGYTF.

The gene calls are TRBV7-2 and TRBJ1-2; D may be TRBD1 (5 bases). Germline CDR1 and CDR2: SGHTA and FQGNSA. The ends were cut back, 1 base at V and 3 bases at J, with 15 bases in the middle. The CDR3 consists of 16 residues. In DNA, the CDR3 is TGTGCCAGCAGCTTAGGGGGAGGGCGGGACCACTATGGCTACACCTTC. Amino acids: CASSLGGGRDHYGYTF.

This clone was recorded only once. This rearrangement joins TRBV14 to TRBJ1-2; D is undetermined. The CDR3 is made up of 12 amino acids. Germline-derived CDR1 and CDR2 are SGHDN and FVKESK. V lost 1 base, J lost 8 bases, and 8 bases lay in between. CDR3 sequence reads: CASSQGHLGYTF. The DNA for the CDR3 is TGTGCCAGCAGCCAAGGACATTTAGGCTACACCTTC.

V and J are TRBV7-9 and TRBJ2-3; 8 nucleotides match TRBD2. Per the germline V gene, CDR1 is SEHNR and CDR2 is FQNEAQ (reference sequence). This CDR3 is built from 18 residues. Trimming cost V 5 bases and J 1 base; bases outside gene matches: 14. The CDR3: CASSPIRAGDWGTDTQYF. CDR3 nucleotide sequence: TGTGCCAGCAGCCCTATAAGAGCGGGAGATTGGGGCACAGATACGCAGTATTTT.

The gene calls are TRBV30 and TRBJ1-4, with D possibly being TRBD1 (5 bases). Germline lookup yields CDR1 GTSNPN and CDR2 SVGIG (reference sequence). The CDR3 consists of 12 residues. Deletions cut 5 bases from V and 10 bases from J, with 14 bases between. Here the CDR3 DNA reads TGTGCCTGGGGCGGGGGATCGGTAAAACTGTTTTTT. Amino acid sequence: CAWGGGSVKLFF.